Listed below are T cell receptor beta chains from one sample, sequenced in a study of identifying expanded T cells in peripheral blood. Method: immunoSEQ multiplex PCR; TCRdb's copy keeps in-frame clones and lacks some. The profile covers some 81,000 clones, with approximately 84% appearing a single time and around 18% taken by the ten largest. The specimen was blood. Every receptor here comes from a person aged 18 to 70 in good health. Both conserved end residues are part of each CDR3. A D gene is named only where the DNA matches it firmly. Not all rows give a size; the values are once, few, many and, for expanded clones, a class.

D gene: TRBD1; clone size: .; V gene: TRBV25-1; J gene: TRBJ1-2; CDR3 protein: CASSDNRGANYGYTF; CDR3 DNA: TGTGCCAGCAGTGACAACAGGGGAGCTAACTATGGCTACACCTTC
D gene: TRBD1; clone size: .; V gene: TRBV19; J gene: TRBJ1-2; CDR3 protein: CASSKGGRYYGYTF; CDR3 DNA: TGTGCCAGTAGTAAAGGGGGCAGGTACTATGGCTACACCTTC
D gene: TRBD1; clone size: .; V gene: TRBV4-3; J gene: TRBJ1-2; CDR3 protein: CASSQGDRAWDYGYTF; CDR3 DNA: TGCGCCAGCAGCCAAGGGGACAGGGCCTGGGACTATGGCTACACCTTC
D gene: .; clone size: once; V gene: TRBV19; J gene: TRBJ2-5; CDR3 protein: CASTYSATRQETQYF; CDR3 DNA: TGTGCCAGTACCTATTCAGCGACTAGACAAGAGACCCAGTACTTC
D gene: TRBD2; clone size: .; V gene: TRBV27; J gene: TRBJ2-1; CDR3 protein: CASSLTSVMGDEQFF; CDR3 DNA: TGTGCCAGCAGTCTGACTAGCGTGATGGGCGATGAGCAGTTCTTC
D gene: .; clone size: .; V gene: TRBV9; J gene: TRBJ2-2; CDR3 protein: CASSLQGTAHTGELFF; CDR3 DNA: TGTGCCAGCAGCCTCCAAGGGACTGCACACACCGGGGAGCTGTTTTTT
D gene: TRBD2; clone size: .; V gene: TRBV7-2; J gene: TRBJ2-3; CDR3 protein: CASSTSERTDTQYF; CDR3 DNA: TGTGCCAGCAGCACTAGCGAACGCACAGATACGCAGTATTTT
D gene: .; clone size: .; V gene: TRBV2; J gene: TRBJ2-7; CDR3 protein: CASSDGKDGKREQYF; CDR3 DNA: TGTGCCAGCAGTGACGGGAAAGACGGAAAACGCGAGCAGTACTTC
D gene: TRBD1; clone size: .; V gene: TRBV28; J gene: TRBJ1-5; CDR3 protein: CASKNWDRESQPQHF; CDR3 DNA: TGTGCCAGCAAGAACTGGGACAGGGAGAGTCAGCCCCAGCATTTT
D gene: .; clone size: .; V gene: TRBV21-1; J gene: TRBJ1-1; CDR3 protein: CASSKVRGGRGTEAFF; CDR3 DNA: TGTGCCAGCAGCAAAGTAAGGGGGGGGCGAGGGACTGAAGCTTTCTTT
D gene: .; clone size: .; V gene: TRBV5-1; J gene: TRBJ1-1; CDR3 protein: CASSFNSDTEAFF; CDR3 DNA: TGCGCCAGCAGCTTTAACTCGGACACTGAAGCTTTCTTT
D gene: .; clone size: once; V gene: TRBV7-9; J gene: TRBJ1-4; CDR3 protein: CASSLRVTPGKLFF; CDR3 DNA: TGTGCCAGCAGCTTGCGGGTCACCCCGGGAAAACTGTTTTTT
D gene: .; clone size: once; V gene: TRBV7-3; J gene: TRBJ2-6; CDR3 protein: CASSSLGPSTGANVLTF; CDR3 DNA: TGTGCCAGCAGCTCCCTCGGGCCTTCTACTGGGGCCAACGTCCTGACTTTC
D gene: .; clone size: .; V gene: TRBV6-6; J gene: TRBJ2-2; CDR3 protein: CASSYGGTGELFF; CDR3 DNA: TGTGCCAGCAGTTATGGGGGCACCGGGGAGCTGTTTTTT
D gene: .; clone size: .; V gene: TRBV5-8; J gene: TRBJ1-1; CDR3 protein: CASSRGRSNTEAFF; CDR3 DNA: TGTGCCAGCAGCAGGGGACGTTCGAACACTGAAGCTTTCTTT
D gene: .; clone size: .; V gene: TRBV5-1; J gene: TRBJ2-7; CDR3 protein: CASSLAMRQGGYEQYF; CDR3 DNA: TGCGCCAGCAGCTTGGCCATGCGGCAGGGGGGCTACGAGCAGTACTTC
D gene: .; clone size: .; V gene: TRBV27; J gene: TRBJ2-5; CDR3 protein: CASSLHRVETQYF; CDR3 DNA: TGTGCCAGCAGTTTACACAGGGTGGAGACCCAGTACTTC
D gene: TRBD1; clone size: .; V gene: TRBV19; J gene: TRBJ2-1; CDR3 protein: CASSAQTGGSYNEQFF; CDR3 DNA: TGTGCCAGTAGTGCCCAGACAGGGGGTTCCTACAATGAGCAGTTCTTC
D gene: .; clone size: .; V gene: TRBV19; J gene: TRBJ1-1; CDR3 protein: CASSIGQTNTEAFF; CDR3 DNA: TGTGCCAGTAGTATAGGACAGACAAACACTGAAGCTTTCTTT
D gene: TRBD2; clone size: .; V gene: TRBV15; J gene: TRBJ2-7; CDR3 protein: CATSRDGLAGVGEYF; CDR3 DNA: TGTGCCACCAGCAGAGATGGTCTAGCGGGAGTGGGGGAGTACTTC
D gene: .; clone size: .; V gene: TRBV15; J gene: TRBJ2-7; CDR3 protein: CATSRDNRGPYEQYF; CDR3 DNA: TGTGCCACCAGCAGAGATAACCGGGGGCCCTACGAGCAGTACTTC
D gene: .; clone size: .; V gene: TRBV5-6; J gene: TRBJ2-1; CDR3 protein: CASSLVENEQFF; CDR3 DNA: TGTGCCAGCAGCTTGGTAGAGAATGAGCAGTTCTTC
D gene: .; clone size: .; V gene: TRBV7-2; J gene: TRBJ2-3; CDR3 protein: CASSLALPGAPDTQYF; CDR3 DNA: TGTGCCAGCAGCTTAGCGTTACCGGGAGCCCCAGATACGCAGTATTTT
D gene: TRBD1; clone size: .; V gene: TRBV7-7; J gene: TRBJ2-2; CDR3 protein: CASSRTGGSTGELFF; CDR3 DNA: TGTGCTAGCAGCCGGACAGGGGGCAGTACCGGGGAGCTGTTTTTT
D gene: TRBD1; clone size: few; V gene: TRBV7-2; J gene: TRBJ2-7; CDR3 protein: CASSSQGAYEQYF; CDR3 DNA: TGTGCCAGCAGCTCACAGGGGGCCTACGAGCAGTACTTC
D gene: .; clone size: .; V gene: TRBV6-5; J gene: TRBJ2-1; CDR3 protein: CASSSAGSSNEQFF; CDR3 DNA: TGTGCCAGCAGTTCCGCCGGGTCCAGCAATGAGCAGTTCTTC
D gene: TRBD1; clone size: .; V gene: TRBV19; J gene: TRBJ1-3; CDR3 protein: CASSPGTGRSGNTIYF; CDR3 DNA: TGTGCCAGTAGTCCCGGGACAGGGCGCTCTGGAAACACCATATATTTT
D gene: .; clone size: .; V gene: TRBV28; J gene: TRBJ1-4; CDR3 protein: CASSLPGYFEKLFF; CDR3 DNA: TGTGCCAGCAGTTTACCAGGATATTTCGAAAAACTGTTTTTT
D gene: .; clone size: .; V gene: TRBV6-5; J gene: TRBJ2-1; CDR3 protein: CASCRTGSYNEQFF; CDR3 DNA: TGTGCCAGCTGTAGGACGGGTTCCTACAATGAGCAGTTCTTC
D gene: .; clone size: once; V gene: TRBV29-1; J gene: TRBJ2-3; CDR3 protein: CSVEGRATDTQYF; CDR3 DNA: TGCAGCGTTGAGGGCAGGGCCACAGATACGCAGTATTTT
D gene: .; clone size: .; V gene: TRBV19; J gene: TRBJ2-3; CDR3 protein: CASSIEGTRFTDTQYF; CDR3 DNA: TGTGCCAGTAGTATAGAAGGCACTAGATTCACAGATACGCAGTATTTT
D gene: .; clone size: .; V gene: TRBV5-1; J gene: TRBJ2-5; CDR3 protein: CASSGLVAGQYQETQYF; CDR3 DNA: TGCGCCAGCAGCGGGCTTGTAGCGGGACAGTACCAAGAGACCCAGTACTTC
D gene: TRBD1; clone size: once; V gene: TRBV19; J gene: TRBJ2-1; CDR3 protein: CASRTGGNEQFF; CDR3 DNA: TGTGCCTCCCGGACAGGGGGGAATGAGCAGTTCTTC
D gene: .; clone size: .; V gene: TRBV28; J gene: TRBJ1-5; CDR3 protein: CASSPTGIGLIRNQPQHF; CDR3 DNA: TGTGCCAGCAGTCCTACGGGAATCGGGCTTATACGCAATCAGCCCCAGCATTTT
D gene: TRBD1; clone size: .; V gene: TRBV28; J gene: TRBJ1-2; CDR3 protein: CASSLTGAYGYTF; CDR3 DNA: TGTGCCAGCAGTTTAACAGGGGCCTATGGCTACACCTTC
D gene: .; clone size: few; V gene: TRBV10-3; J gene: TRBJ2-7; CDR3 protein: CAISAGGYEQYF; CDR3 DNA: TGTGCCATCAGTGCTGGGGGTTACGAGCAGTACTTC
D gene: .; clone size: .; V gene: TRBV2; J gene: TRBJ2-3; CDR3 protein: CASSEEGFGTDTQYF; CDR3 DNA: TGTGCCAGCAGTGAGGAGGGGTTTGGCACAGATACGCAGTATTTT
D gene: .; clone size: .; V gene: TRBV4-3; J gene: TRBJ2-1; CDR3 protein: CASSQYKLAVGEQFF; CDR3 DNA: TGCGCCAGCAGCCAATATAAACTAGCCGTCGGTGAGCAGTTCTTC
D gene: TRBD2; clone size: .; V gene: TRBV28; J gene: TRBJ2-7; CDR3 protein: CASKLPGLAGMTYF; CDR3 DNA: TGTGCCAGCAAACTCCCGGGACTAGCGGGGATGACTTACTTC
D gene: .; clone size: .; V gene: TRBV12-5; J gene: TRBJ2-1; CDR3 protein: CASGSPPALPYNEQFF; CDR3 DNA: TGTGCTAGTGGTTCCCCCCCCGCGTTACCCTACAATGAGCAGTTCTTC
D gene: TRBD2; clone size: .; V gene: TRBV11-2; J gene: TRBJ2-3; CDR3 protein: CASSLGASGSTDTQYF; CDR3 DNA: TGTGCCAGCAGCTTAGGGGCTAGCGGGAGCACAGATACGCAGTATTTT
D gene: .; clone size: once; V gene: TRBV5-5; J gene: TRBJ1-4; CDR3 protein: CASSLQRTDEKLFF; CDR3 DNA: TGTGCCAGCAGCTTGCAACGGACAGATGAAAAACTGTTTTTT
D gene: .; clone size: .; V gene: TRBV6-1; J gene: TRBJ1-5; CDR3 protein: CASSDVDSLNQPQHF; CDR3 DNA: TGTGCCAGCAGTGACGTGGACAGTCTCAATCAGCCCCAGCATTTT
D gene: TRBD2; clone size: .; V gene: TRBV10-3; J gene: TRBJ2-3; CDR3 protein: CAINGQRDTDTQYF; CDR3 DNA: TGTGCCATCAACGGCCAGCGGGACACAGATACGCAGTATTTT
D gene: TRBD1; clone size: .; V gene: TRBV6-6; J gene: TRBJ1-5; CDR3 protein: CASTQTGGGQPQHF; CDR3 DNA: TGTGCCAGCACCCAAACAGGGGGGGGTCAGCCCCAGCATTTT